The clone carrying this T cell receptor beta chain was seen just once. The source of the sample is a study of OX40 agonist ivuxolimab in advanced cancers. Data came from immunoSEQ multiplex PCR; TCRdb stores just in-frame clones and leaves some out. The profile shows 40,000 or so clones, approximately 88% of them singletons. The CDR3 sequence is 13 residues long. V lost 0 bases to trimming and J lost 3 bases, with 6 bases between them. Per the germline V gene, CDR1 is LGHNA and CDR2 is YSLEER. The TCR comes from an adult with an advanced solid tumor such as melanoma, head and neck, liver or kidney cancer. The sequencing used CD4+ or CD8+ T cells sorted from blood, collected in a trial of the OX40 agonist ivuxolimab. This chain joins TRBV4-3 and TRBJ2-7, with no clear D. The CDR3 is CASSQDTLYEQYF. The DNA for the CDR3 is TGCGCCAGCAGCCAAGACACCCTCTACGAGCAGTACTTC.